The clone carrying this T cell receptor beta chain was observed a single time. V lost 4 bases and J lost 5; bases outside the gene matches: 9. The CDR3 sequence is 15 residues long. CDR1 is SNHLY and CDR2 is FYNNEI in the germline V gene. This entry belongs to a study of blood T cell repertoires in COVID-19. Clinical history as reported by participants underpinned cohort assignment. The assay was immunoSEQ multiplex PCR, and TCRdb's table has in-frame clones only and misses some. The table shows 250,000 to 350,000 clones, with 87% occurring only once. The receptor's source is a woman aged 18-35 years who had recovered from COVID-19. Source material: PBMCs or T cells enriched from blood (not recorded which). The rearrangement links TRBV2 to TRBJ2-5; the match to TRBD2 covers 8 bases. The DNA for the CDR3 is TGTGCCAGCAGTGGGTTAGCGGGGCCCCACGAGACCCAGTACTTC. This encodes CASSGLAGPHETQYF.